The text below deals with one T cell receptor (beta chain). Its target antigen remains unknown. No base-level quality is on record; no much larger clone is a single base apart. Patients with a history of autoimmune disease or receiving systemic immunosuppression were excluded from the trial. Peripheral blood for TCR sequencing was drawn from every dose cohort at baseline, at cycle 4 day 1 and at cycle 7 day 1. The samples were taken from a phase I, first-in-human, multicenter, open-label dose-escalation trial of ivuxolimab. Adults with locally advanced or metastatic melanoma, renal cell carcinoma, hepatocellular carcinoma or head and neck squamous cell carcinoma were enrolled in the trial. CD4+ and CD8+ T cells were sorted separately from peripheral blood before TCR sequencing. This specimen comes from a study of OX40 agonist ivuxolimab in advanced cancers. For context, the study as a whole: Ivuxolimab was an agonistic, fully human IgG2 monoclonal antibody directed against OX40 (CD134), a costimulatory receptor. The paper reports the monotherapy dose-escalation portion (N ≈ 52 patients) of the phase I ivuxolimab trial. Intravenous ivuxolimab was administered to patients every 2 weeks at six dose levels: 0.01, 0.1, 0.3, 1.5, 3 and 10 mg/kg. Prior anti-PD-1, anti-PD-L1 or anti-CTLA-4 therapy was permitted, and 40% to 50% of dose-escalation patients had received checkpoint inhibitors. In the dose-escalation cohort, nearly 85% of patients were male, and the mean age was 60 years with a range of about 20 to 90. Among the 50 to 55 dose-escalation patients, approximately 20 had hepatocellular carcinoma, around 15 melanoma, 9 renal cell carcinoma and 9 head and neck cancer. Three dose-escalation patients achieved partial responses, one with hepatocellular carcinoma and two with cutaneous melanoma. The point of sequencing TCRbeta in the periphery was to test whether ivuxolimab changed TCR sequence diversity and drove clonal T-cell expansion.

Genomic DNA was isolated from the sorted cells so that the TCRbeta CDR3 region could be sequenced. The immunoSEQ Assay was used to sequence the TCRbeta CDR3 regions. This immuneACCESS table, as held by TCRdb, lists in-frame sequences with V and J called but not all clones. Of the missing ones, under half trace to an unresolved V gene in checked studies; the others have no known cause. Recorded for this sample are tens of thousands of clones; around 94% of them occurred a single time. Approximately 2.9% of the sample is taken by the ten largest. Study-level results and caveats: At doses from 0.1 to 3.0 mg/kg, clonal expansion was seen in both CD4+ and CD8+ blood T cells between baseline and week 6. After ivuxolimab, more expanded clones were found on average in CD8+ T cells than in CD4+ T cells. Low levels of normalized T-cell clonal expansion were also shown by some nonresponding patients. The antigen specificity of the peripheral T cells that underwent clonal expansion was not determined. In the 0.1-3.0 mg/kg groups, partial responders had among the lowest normalized peripheral clonal expansion, particularly in CD8+ T cells.

Including the terminal cysteine and phenylalanine, the CDR3 comprises 12 residues. Of all the DNA, just the CDR3 is kept, 36 bases in frame from base 1. CDR1 SQVTM and CDR2 ANQGSEA were looked up in the germline V gene. Between the V and J ends, shortened by 0 bases and 6 bases respectively, the junction contains 6 bases. This receptor was taken from an adult with an advanced solid tumor such as melanoma, head and neck, liver or kidney cancer. The chain links TRBV29-1 with TRBJ2-1; no D gene can be assigned with confidence. Here the sequenced sample was CD4+ or CD8+ T cells sorted from blood, taken in a trial of the OX40 agonist ivuxolimab. The CDR3 region has the sequence CSVEETPNEQFF. In nucleotide form, the sequence is TGCAGCGTTGAAGAGACACCCAATGAGCAGTTCTTC.